A single sample is the source of the 21 T cell receptor beta chains below, sequenced in a study of CD8 T cells in Susac syndrome. Random hexamers were used to reverse transcribe the RNA input (roughly 0.5 to 1 ug). In TCRdb, the immunoSEQ multiplex PCR reads were re-called with MiXCR into one record per CDR3 protein. This sample has some 220,000 distinct CDR3 sequences, with roughly 96% found just once. Sequenced input: CD4+ T cells from PBMCs. These receptors originate from a human donor with multiple sclerosis.

V usage is TRBV6-6 and J usage is TRBJ1-4; D is uncertain. Germline lookup yields CDR1 MNHNY and CDR2 SVGAGI (reference sequence). This CDR3 comprises 14 residues. The germline V and J ends were trimmed by 2 bases and 8 bases, with 12 bases remaining between them. The CDR3 sequence is CASSYGHFGEKLFF. Here the CDR3 DNA reads TGTGCCAGCAGTTACGGGCACTTCGGGGAAAAACTGTTTTTT.

J is TRBJ1-1 and V is TRBV20-1; TRBD1 matches 8 bases. The germline V gene has CDR1 DFQATT and CDR2 SNEGSKA (reference sequence). The CDR3 is 14 residues long. The V segment lost 4 bases and the J segment 0 bases; nucleotides outside the gene matches: 4. The CDR3 spells CSAMRTGMNTEAFF. The DNA for the CDR3 is TGCAGTGCTATGAGGACAGGGATGAACACTGAAGCTTTCTTT.

This chain links TRBV30 with TRBJ2-7; D unclear. V was cut by 0 bases and J by 5 bases, with 11 bases left in between. Germline CDR1 and CDR2: GTSNPN and SVGIG (reference sequence). The CDR3 is 13 residues long. The CDR3 bases are TGTGCCTGGAGTGTAAGTATTTCGGACGAGCAGTACTTC. As protein: CAWSVSISDEQYF. Filled out from reference TRBV30 and TRBJ2-7, the complete variable domain reads SQTIHQWPATLVQPVGSPLSLECTVEGTSNPNLYWYRQAAGRGLQLLFYSVGIGQISSEVPQNLSASRPQDRQFILSSKKLLLSDSGFYLCAWSVSISDEQYFGPGTRLTVT.

Only a few counts were recorded for this clonotype. The gene calls are TRBV20-1 and TRBJ2-7, with D possibly matching TRBD1 (6 bases). Trimming took 4 bases from V and 1 from J, leaving 8 bases between them. This CDR3 comprises 12 residues. CDR1 and CDR2 from the germline V gene are DFQATT and SNEGSKA (reference sequence). CDR3 sequence reads: CSATGASYEQYF. The CDR3, as DNA: TGCAGTGCTACAGGGGCGTCCTACGAGCAGTACTTC.

This chain connects TRBV27 to TRBJ1-6; 11 bases align to TRBD1. Germline lookup yields CDR1 MNHEY and CDR2 SMNVEV (reference sequence). V was pared by 5 bases and J by 10 bases, with 4 bases of the junction left unmatched. The CDR3 spans 14 residues. The DNA of the CDR3 is TGTGCCAGCAGTCCAGGGACAGGGGGATCACCCCTCCACTTT. Amino acid sequence: CASSPGTGGSPLHF.

This chain connects TRBV2 to TRBJ1-2, with D unresolved. The V end was cut by 5 bases, the J end by 2 bases, with 0 bases between. The CDR3 length is 10 residues. Germline loops: CDR1 SNHLY, CDR2 FYNNEI. CDR3 in amino acids: CASSNYGYTF. For the CDR3, the DNA is TGTGCCAGCAGTAACTATGGCTACACCTTC.

This clonotype has only a few counts. The rearrangement uses TRBV29-1 and TRBJ2-1; 7 bases are a match to TRBD1. The CDR3 is made up of 13 amino acids. V lost 7 bases to trimming and J lost 7 bases; unmatched junction nucleotides: 10. CDR1 and CDR2 (germline): SQVTM, ANQGSEA. The CDR3 sequence is CSADKDRANEQFF. CDR3 coding DNA: TGCAGCGCTGACAAAGACAGGGCGAATGAGCAGTTCTTC.

CDR3 nucleotides: TGTGCCAGCAGTTCTCAGGGACTAGCGGGAGGTGAGCAGTACTTC. It yields the protein CASSSQGLAGGEQYF. The V call is TRBV6-6, the J call TRBJ2-7; 15 bases match TRBD2. J gave up 7 bases and V 4 bases, and 5 bases lay outside the gene matches. CDR3 length: 15 amino acids. In germline, CDR1 is MNHNY, CDR2 SVGAGI (reference sequence).

The chain has TRBV7-9 and TRBJ2-1; D unclear. Trimming cost V 5 bases and J 3 bases, with 17 bases left between them. The CDR3 consists of 16 residues. Germline values: CDR1 SEHNR, CDR2 FQNEAQ (reference sequence). CDR3 region: CASSRDSSWDYNEQFF. The CDR3 region has the DNA TGTGCCAGCAGCCGTGACTCGTCTTGGGACTACAATGAGCAGTTCTTC. Using reference TRBV7-9 and TRBJ2-1 for the parts outside the CDR3, the full variable domain is DTGVSQNPRHKITKRGQNVTFRCDPISEHNRLYWYRQTLGQGPEFLTYFQNEAQLEKSRLLSDRFSAERPKGSFSTLEIQRTEQGDSAMYLCASSRDSSWDYNEQFFGPGTRLTVL.

V usage is TRBV12-5 and J usage is TRBJ1-4; possibly TRBD1 for D (5 bases). The CDR3 contains 14 residues. Germline V gene data show CDR1 as LGHNT and CDR2 as FRNRAP. The V end was cut by 3 bases, the J end by 7 bases, with 12 bases between. The CDR3 loop reads CASGFQGPPEKLFF. The DNA for the CDR3 is TGTGCTAGTGGTTTTCAGGGACCGCCTGAAAAACTGTTTTTT. Full variable domain (missing parts from reference TRBV12-5 and TRBJ1-4): DARVTQTPRHKVTEMGQEVTMRCQPILGHNTVFWYRQTMMQGLELLAYFRNRAPLDDSGMPKDRFSAEMPDATLATLKIQPSEPRDSAVYFCASGFQGPPEKLFFGSGTQLSVL.

The chain couples TRBV5-4 to TRBJ2-7; 8 bases agree with TRBD2. The CDR3 covers 15 residues. Germline assignment: CDR1 SGHNT and CDR2 YYREEE (reference sequence). With V trimmed by 1 base and J by 3 bases, 6 bases remained unmatched. Here the CDR3 reads CASSLPGTSLYEQYF. The DNA for the CDR3 is TGTGCCAGCAGCTTGCCCGGGACTAGTCTCTACGAGCAGTACTTC.

This sequence joins TRBV6-1 and TRBJ2-1, with TRBD2 matching over 10 bases. CDR1 is MNHNS and CDR2 is SASEGT in the germline V gene. Unmatched junction bases numbered 9, after V lost 6 bases and J lost 4 bases. The CDR3 spans 16 residues. The CDR3 DNA follows: TGTGCCAGCAGCCGTATCCGGACTAGCGGTTACAATGAGCAGTTCTTC. Protein product: CASSRIRTSGYNEQFF.

V and J are TRBV15 and TRBJ2-5; D unclear. The CDR3 consists of 12 residues. Germline loops: CDR1 LNHNV, CDR2 YYDKDF (reference sequence). The V and J ends lost 3 bases and 8 bases respectively, with 10 bases between them. CDR3: CATSSAHITQYF. CDR3 DNA: TGTGCCACCAGCAGCGCCCATATCACCCAGTACTTC.

The chain has TRBV20-1 and TRBJ2-2; D uncertain. V was clipped by 3 bases and J by 7 bases, with 6 bases between them. CDR1 and CDR2 from the germline V gene are DFQATT and SNEGSKA (reference sequence). The CDR3 has 11 amino acids. CDR3 DNA sequence: TGCAGTGCTAGGAATTTCGGGGAGCTGTTTTTT. Residues: CSARNFGELFF.

The chain joins TRBV12-5 to TRBJ2-5, with D unclear. This CDR3 spans 12 amino acids. Germline CDR1 reads LGHNT; CDR2 reads FRNRAP. V lost 0 bases, J lost 5 bases, and 4 bases lay in between. CDR3 nucleotide sequence: TGTGCTAGTGGTTTGGTAAGGGAGACCCAGTACTTC. Protein: CASGLVRETQYF.

This clonotype has just one count. The chain carries TRBV12-3 or TRBV12-4 and TRBJ2-2; D is unresolved. The CDR3 runs 13 residues. The V gene lost 5 bases and the J gene lost 5 bases, with 9 bases spanning the gap. CDR3 in amino acids: CASSPIATGELFF. The DNA for the CDR3 is TGTGCCAGCAGTCCGATAGCAACCGGGGAGCTGTTTTTT.

This chain joins TRBV20-1 and TRBJ2-5, with D unclear. The length of the CDR3 is 10 residues. In germline, CDR1 is DFQATT, CDR2 SNEGSKA (reference sequence). Trimming left V 2 bases short and J 4 bases short, with 2 bases between. The CDR3 is CSARTETQYF. The CDR3 DNA is TGCAGTGCTAGAACAGAGACCCAGTACTTC.

This sequence joins TRBV11-2 and TRBJ2-7, with 8 positions matching TRBD2. In germline, CDR1 is SGHAT, CDR2 FQNNGV. Trimming removed 4 bases from V and 6 bases from J; junction bases left unmatched: 5. The CDR3 is 13 amino acids. The CDR3 loop is CASSSTREGEQYF. In DNA form, the CDR3 reads TGTGCCAGCAGCTCCACCCGGGAGGGCGAGCAGTACTTC.

The chain uses TRBV27 and TRBJ1-2, with 10 bases matching TRBD1. The CDR3 runs 17 residues. The ends lost 4 bases at V and 7 bases at J; junction bases unmatched: 15. Germline loops: CDR1 MNHEY, CDR2 SMNVEV (reference sequence). The CDR3 protein is CASSSPTRDRGSSGYTF. The CDR3 coding sequence is TGTGCCAGCAGTTCCCCTACCCGGGACAGGGGATCTTCTGGCTACACCTTC.

The chain recombines TRBV15 with TRBJ2-3; D not resolved. Trimming pared 3 bases from V and 2 bases from J, leaving 9 bases between. Per the germline V gene, CDR1 is LNHNV and CDR2 is YYDKDF (reference sequence). The CDR3 extends over 14 amino acids. The CDR3 DNA reads as TGTGCCACCAGCAGGCCCTCATCCACAGATACGCAGTATTTT. Translating it yields CATSRPSSTDTQYF.

The chain combines TRBV19 with TRBJ2-1; D uncertain. The V end was cut by 5 bases, the J end by 9 bases, with 14 bases between. Germline loops: CDR1 LNHDA, CDR2 SQIVND (reference sequence). This CDR3 has 13 amino acids. The CDR3 here is CASSPRIGLEQFF. CDR3 nucleotide sequence: TGTGCCAGTAGTCCCCGTATCGGCCTTGAGCAGTTCTTC.